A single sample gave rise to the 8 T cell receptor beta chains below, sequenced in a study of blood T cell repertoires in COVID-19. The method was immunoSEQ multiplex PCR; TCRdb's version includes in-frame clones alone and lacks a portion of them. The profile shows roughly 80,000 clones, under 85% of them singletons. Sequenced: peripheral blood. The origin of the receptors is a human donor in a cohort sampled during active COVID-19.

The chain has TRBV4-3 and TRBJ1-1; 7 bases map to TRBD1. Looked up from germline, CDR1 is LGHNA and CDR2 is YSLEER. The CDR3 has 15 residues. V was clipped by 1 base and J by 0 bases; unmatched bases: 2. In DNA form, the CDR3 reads TGCGCCAGCAGCCAAGGGGACAGACTGAACACTGAAGCTTTCTTT. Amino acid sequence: CASSQGDRLNTEAFF.

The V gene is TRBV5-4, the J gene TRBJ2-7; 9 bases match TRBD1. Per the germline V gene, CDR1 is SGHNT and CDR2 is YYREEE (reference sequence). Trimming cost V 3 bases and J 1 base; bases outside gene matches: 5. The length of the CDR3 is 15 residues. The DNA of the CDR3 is TGTGCCAGCAGCTCAGGGACAGGGTATTCCTACGAGCAGTACTTC. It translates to CASSSGTGYSYEQYF.

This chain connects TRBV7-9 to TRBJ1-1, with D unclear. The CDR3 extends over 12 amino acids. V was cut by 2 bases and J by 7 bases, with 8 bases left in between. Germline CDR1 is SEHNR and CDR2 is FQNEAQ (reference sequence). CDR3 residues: CASSLRSVEAFF. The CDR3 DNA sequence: TGTGCCAGCAGCTTAAGGAGCGTTGAAGCTTTCTTT.

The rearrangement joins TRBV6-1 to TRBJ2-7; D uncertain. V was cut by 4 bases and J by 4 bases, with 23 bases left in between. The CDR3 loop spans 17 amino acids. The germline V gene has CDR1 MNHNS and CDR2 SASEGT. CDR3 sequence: CASSVVQRLTIEYEQYF. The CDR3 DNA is TGTGCCAGCAGTGTAGTCCAGCGCCTTACGATCGAGTACGAGCAGTACTTC.

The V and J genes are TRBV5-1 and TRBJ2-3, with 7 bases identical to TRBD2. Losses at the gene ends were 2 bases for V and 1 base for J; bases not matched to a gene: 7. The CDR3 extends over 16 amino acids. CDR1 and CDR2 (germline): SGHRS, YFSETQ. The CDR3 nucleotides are TGCGCCAGCAGCTTACTACTAGCGAGGGGCACAGATACGCAGTATTTT. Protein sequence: CASSLLLARGTDTQYF.

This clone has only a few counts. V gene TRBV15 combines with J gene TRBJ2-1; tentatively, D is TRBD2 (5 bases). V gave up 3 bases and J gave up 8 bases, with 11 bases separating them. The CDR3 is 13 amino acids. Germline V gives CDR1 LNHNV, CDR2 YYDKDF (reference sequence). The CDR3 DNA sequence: TGTGCCACCAGCAGTGGGCTAGCCTATGAGCAGTTCTTC. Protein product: CATSSGLAYEQFF.

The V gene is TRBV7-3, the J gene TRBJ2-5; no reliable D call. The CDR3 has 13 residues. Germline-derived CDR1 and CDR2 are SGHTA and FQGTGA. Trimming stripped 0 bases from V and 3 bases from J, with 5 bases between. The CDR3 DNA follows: TGTGCCAGCAGCTTAACGAGTAAAGAGACCCAGTACTTC. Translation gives CASSLTSKETQYF.

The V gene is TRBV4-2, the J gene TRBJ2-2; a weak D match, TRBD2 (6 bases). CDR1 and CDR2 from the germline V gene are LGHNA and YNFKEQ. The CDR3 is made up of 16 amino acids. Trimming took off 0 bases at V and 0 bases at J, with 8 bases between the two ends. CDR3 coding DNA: TGTGCCAGCAGCCAAGATTGGGGGGCGAACACCGGGGAGCTGTTTTTT. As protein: CASSQDWGANTGELFF.